The clone carrying this T cell receptor beta chain was observed many times. This record comes from a study of T cells after yellow fever vaccination. MiXCR, applied by TCRdb to the 5' RACE reads, yields one record per CDR3 protein. This sample yields tens of thousands of distinct CDR3 sequences, of which 7.5% to 9% are seen a single time; 41% belongs to the top ten. The CDR3 length is 15 residues. Germline CDR1 and CDR2: MNHEY and SVGAGI. V shed 5 bases and J shed 15 bases, with 26 bases lying between them. The source is a man aged 25 to 45 who received the YFV17D yellow fever vaccine. Sequencing was performed on CD8+ T cells sorted from PBMCs, taken on the day of the yellow fever booster vaccination. This chain links TRBV6-5 with TRBJ2-1, with D possibly being TRBD2 (6 bases). The CDR3 loop reads CASSPGTPTEQSGFF. The CDR3 nucleotides read TGTGCCAGCAGTCCTGGGACTCCGACTGAGCAGAGTGGGTTCTTC.